The TCR beta chain described here comes from a study of T cells in Graves' hyperthyroidism and ophthalmopathy. Whole-study findings and limits: Blood also held most thyroid clonotypes expanded beyond 0.001.

TCR beta CDR3 regions were amplified from RNA. A set of HTBI primers served as the primers for a first-round RT-PCR of the TCR CDR3. TCRdb re-derived calls from the multiplex PCR reads in MiXCR, one entry per CDR3 protein. The data contain almost 350,000 distinct CDR3 sequences, less than 20% of them singletons. Over 8 ml fresh peripheral blood yielded the PBMCs. This clonotype was counted many times. Antigen specificity is unknown. Sample: blood. The sequence was obtained from a woman aged 40 to 50 with Graves' ophthalmopathy.

Written as DNA, the CDR3 is TGCGCCAGCAGCCAAGACAGTGGGACCAAAAACATTCAGTACTTC. It specifies CASSQDSGTKNIQYF. This chain joins TRBV4-1 and TRBJ2-4; no clear D gene. The CDR3 has 15 amino acids. CDR1 MGHRA and CDR2 YSYEKL come from the germline V gene. V gave up 0 bases and J gave up 2 bases, with 8 bases separating them.